This paragraph reports one TCR beta chain. This clonotype was seen a handful of times. This clone's antigen is unknown. No quality values exist for individual bases; no much larger clone is one base distant. The data were taken from a study of T-cell memory formation after mild COVID-19 (dated by TCRdb to about 2021). Notes on the research overall: TCR sequence clusters from the two donors were found to be largely donor specific. In a couple of donors, T-cell clones that expanded and contracted after mild COVID-19 were followed by sequencing TCRalpha and TCRbeta repertoires longitudinally. The cohort was made up of two young adult volunteers, one female and one male, who were previously healthy.

Overall study outcomes, separate from this receptor: Only a couple of mild cases were covered by the study, and larger cohorts that include severe cases with pre-infection samples were considered necessary. Some responding clones were detected in pre-infection memory, suggesting pre-existing cross-reactive memory T cells joined the SARS-CoV-2 response. SARS-CoV-2 specificity was not confirmed for the second-wave clones peaking on day 37. Contracting CD4+ clones appeared mostly in the CM and EM memory subsets, whereas CD8+ clones were enriched in EMRA. Balanced CD4/CD8 phenotypes were observed for clones contracting from day 15 to 85, whereas a bias towards CD4+ was observed for a second wave of clones expanding from day 15 to 37.

The sequencer was an Illumina NovaSeq 6000. cDNA libraries for TCRalpha and TCRbeta were prepared by 5'RACE using constant-segment primers, with sample barcodes and unique molecular identifiers added. RNA was extracted from every sample with Trizol reagent. Libraries were amplified in two PCR steps, with a second sample barcode and Illumina TruSeq adapters added in the second step. The libraries were sequenced on an Illumina NovaSeq using 2 x 150 bp paired-end reads. The source study handled its data this way. Reads were demultiplexed and collapsed into UMI-guided consensus sequences with migec v1.2.7. Using mixcr v2.1.11, UMI consensuses were aligned to TRA and TRB V and J templates and then assembled into clonotypes. A clonotype was counted as expanded or contracted only when both edgeR and NoisET called the clonotype significant, with the noise models trained on biological replicates. For edgeR calls, the thresholds were a false discovery rate-adjusted p below 0.01 and a log2 fold-change of 1. As an exploratory analysis of dynamics, max-normalized trajectories of the 1000 most abundant clonotypes were examined with PCA combined with hierarchical clustering. Each responding clone was given a CD4 or CD8 phenotype based on the CD4+ and CD8+ repertoires, which had been sequenced separately. TCRdb reprocessed the public reads (quality trimming at Q25 with fastp, clone calling with MiXCR) and kept in-frame beta chains. For every CDR3 protein sequence, its rows merge into one entry that carries the most common genes and DNA. The V and J calls were determined by TCRdb, not by the authors. The sample profile shows hundreds of thousands of distinct CDR3 sequences; roughly 20% of them were found once. The leading ten clones occupy under 15% of the sample.

Ficoll-Paque density gradient centrifugation was the method used to isolate PBMCs. This clonotype was obtained from an adult woman who had mild COVID-19 (a few samples of this study predate the infection). The sample titles of this study are shuffled in the database, so cell type and time point are left out; the donor was told from shared clones. The sample taken for sequencing was PBMCs or a T cell subset sorted from them (not recorded which).

CDR3 reads: CASSYSRSSGEKLFF. The nucleotide sequence reads as follows: TGTGCCAGCAGTTACTCAAGATCGTCGGGGGAAAAACTGTTTTTT. The V gene is TRBV6-2 or TRBV6-3 and the J gene is TRBJ1-4, with the identity of the D gene unclear. V was cut back by 0 bases and J by 8 bases, leaving a gap of 13 bases between them. Measured from the cysteine to the phenylalanine, the CDR3 is 15 residues long. Only the CDR3 DNA is retained, 45 bases long and in frame from the first base. CDR1 MNHEY and CDR2 SVGEGT were looked up in the germline V gene.